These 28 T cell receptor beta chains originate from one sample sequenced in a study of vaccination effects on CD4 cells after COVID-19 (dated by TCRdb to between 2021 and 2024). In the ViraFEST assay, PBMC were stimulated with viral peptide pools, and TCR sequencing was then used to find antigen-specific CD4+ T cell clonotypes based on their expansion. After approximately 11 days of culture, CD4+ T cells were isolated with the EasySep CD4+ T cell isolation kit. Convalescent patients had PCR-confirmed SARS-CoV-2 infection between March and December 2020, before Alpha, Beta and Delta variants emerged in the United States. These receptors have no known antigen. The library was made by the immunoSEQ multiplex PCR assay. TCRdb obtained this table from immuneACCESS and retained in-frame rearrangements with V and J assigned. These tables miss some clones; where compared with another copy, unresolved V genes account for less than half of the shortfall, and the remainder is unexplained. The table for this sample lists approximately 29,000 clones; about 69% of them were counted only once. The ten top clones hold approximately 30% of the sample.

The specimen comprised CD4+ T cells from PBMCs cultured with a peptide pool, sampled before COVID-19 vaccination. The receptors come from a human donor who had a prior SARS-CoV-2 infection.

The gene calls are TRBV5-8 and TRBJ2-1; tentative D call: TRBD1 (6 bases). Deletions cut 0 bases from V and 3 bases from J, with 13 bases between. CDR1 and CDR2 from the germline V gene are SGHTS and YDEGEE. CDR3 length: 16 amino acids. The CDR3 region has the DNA TGTGCCAGCAGCTTGGGACAGGTCCCCTTCTACAATGAGCAGTTCTTC. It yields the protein CASSLGQVPFYNEQFF.

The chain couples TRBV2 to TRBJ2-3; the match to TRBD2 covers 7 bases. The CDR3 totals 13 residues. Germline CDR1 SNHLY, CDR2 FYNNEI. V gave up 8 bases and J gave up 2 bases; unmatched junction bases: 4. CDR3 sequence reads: CASAGEHTDTQYF. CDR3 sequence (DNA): TGTGCCAGCGCGGGGGAACACACAGATACGCAGTATTTT. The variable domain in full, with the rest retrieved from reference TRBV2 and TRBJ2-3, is EPEVTQTPSHQVTQMGQEVILRCVPISNHLYFYWYRQILGQKVEFLVSFYNNEISEKSEIFDDQFSVERPDGSNFTLKIRSTKLEDSAMYFCASAGEHTDTQYFGPGTRLTVL.

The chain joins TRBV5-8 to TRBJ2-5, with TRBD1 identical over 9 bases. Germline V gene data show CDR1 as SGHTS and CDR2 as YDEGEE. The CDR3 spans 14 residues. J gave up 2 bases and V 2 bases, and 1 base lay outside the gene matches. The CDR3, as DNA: TGTGCCAGCAGCTTCGACAGGGGGCAAGAGACCCAGTACTTC. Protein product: CASSFDRGQETQYF.

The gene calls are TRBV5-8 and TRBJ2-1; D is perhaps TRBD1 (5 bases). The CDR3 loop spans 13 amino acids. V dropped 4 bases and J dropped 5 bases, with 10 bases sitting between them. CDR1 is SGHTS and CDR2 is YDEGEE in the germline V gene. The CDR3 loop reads CASSPGPNNEQFF. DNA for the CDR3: TGTGCCAGCAGCCCAGGGCCCAACAATGAGCAGTTCTTC.

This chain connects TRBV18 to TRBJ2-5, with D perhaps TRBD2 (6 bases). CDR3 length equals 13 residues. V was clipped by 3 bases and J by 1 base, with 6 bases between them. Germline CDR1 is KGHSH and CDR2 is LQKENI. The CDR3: CASSPGGQETQYF. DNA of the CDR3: TGTGCCAGCTCACCGGGGGGCCAAGAGACCCAGTACTTC.

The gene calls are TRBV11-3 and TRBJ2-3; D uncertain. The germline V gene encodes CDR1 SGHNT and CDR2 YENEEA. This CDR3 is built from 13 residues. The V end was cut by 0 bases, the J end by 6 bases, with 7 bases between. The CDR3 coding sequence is TGTGCCAGCAGCTTAGAGCCCGAGGATACGCAGTATTTT. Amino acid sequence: CASSLEPEDTQYF.

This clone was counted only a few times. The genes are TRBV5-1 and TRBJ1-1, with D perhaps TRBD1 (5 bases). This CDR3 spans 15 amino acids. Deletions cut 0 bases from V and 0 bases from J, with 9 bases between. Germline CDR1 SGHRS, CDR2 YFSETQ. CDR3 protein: CASSLAAGLNTEAFF. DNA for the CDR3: TGCGCCAGCAGCTTGGCCGCGGGGCTGAACACTGAAGCTTTCTTT.

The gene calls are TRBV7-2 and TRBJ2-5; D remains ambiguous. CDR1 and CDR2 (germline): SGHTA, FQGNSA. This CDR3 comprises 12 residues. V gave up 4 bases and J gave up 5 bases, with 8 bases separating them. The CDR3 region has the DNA TGTGCCAGCAGCTCCAGTCGGGAGACCCAGTACTTC. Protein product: CASSSSRETQYF.

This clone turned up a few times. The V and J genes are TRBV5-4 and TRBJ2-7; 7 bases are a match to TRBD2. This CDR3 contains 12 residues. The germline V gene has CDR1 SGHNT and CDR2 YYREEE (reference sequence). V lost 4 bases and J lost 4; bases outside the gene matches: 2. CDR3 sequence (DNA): TGTGCCAGCAGCCCGGGGGGTTACGAGCAGTACTTC. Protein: CASSPGGYEQYF.

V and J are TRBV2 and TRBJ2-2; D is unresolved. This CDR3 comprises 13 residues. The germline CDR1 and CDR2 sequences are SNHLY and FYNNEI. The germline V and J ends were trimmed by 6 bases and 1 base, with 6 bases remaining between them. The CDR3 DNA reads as TGTGCCAGCAGACCCGAGAACACCGGGGAGCTGTTTTTT. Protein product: CASRPENTGELFF. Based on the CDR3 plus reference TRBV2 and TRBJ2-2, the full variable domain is EPEVTQTPSHQVTQMGQEVILRCVPISNHLYFYWYRQILGQKVEFLVSFYNNEISEKSEIFDDQFSVERPDGSNFTLKIRSTKLEDSAMYFCASRPENTGELFFGEGSRLTVL.

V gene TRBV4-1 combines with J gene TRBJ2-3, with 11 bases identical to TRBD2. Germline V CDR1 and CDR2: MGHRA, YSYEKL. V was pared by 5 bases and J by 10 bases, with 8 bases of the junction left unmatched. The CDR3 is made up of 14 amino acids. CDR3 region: CASSSSGGRISQYF. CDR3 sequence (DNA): TGCGCCAGCAGCTCTAGCGGGGGGAGAATTTCGCAGTATTTT.

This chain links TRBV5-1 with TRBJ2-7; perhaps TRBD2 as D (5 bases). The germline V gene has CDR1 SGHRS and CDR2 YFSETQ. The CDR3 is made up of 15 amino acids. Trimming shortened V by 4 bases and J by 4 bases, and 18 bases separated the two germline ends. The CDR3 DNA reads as TGCGCCAGCAGCCCAGCCGCCGGGGAATTATACGAGCAGTACTTC. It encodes CASSPAAGELYEQYF.

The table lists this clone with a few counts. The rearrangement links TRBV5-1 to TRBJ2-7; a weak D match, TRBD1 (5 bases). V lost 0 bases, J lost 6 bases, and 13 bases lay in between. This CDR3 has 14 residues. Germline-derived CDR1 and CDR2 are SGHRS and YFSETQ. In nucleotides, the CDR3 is TGCGCCAGCAGCTTGGAGGGGTTTGGTTTCGAGCAGTACTTC. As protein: CASSLEGFGFEQYF.

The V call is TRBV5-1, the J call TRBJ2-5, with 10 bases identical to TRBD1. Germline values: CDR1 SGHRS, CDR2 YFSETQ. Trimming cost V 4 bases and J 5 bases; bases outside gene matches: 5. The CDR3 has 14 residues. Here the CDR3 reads CASSHGTGVETQYF. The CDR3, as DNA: TGCGCCAGCAGCCACGGGACAGGGGTGGAGACCCAGTACTTC.

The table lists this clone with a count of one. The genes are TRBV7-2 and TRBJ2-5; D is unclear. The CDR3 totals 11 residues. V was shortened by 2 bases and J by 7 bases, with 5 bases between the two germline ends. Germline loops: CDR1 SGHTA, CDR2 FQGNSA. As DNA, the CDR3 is TGTGCCAGCAGCTTAAGTTTGACCCAGTACTTC. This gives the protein CASSLSLTQYF.

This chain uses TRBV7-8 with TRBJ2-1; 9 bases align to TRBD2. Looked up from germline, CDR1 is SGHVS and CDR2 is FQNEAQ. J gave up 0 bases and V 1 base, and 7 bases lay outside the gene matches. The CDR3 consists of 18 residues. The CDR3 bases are TGTGCCAGCAGCTTAGTGGCGGGAGGGGATAGCTCCTACAATGAGCAGTTCTTC. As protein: CASSLVAGGDSSYNEQFF. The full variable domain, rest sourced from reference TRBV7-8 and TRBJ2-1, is GAGVSQSPRYKVAKRGQDVALRCDPISGHVSLFWYQQALGQGPEFLTYFQNEAQLDKSGLPSDRFFAERPEGSVSTLKIQRTQQEDSAVYLCASSLVAGGDSSYNEQFFGPGTRLTVL.

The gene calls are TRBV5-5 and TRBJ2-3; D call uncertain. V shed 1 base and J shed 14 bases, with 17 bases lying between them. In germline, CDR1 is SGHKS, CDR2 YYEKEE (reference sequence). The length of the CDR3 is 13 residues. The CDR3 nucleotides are TGTGCCAGCAGCTTGCTCTACCCCCCGGCGCTGTATTTT. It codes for CASSLLYPPALYF.

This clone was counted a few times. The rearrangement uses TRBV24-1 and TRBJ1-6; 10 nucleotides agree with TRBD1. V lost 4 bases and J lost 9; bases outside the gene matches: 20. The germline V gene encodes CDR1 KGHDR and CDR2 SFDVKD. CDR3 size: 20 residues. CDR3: CATSDHGGQGKTRGCSPLHF. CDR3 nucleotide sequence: TGTGCCACCAGTGACCACGGGGGACAGGGGAAAACTCGGGGTTGTTCACCCCTCCACTTT.

The CDR3 coding sequence is TGTGCCAGCAGCTCCGGACTAGCGGTAGGGGAGCAGTACTTC. Translated, it gives CASSSGLAVGEQYF. This chain connects TRBV7-2 to TRBJ2-7; 10 nucleotides align to TRBD2. The CDR3 runs 14 residues. The V segment lost 4 bases and the J segment 7 bases; nucleotides outside the gene matches: 7. The germline V gene has CDR1 SGHTA and CDR2 FQGNSA.

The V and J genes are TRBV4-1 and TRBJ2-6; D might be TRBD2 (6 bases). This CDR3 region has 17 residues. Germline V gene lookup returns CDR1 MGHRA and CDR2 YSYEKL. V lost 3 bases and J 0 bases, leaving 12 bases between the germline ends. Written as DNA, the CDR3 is TGCGCCAGCAGCCAGGGACGGGAGAGCTCTGGGGCCAACGTCCTGACTTTC. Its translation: CASSQGRESSGANVLTF.

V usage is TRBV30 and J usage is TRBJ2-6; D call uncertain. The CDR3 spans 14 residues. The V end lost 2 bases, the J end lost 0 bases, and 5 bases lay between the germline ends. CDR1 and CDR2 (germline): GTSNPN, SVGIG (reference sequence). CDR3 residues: CAWSMDSGANVLTF. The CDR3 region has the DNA TGTGCCTGGAGTATGGACTCTGGGGCCAACGTCCTGACTTTC.

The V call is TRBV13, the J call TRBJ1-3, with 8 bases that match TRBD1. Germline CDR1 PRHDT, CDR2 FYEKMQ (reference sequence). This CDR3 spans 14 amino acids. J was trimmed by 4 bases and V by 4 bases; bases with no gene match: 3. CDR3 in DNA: TGTGCCAGCAGCTCTCGACAGGGGGGAAACACCATATATTTT. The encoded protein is CASSSRQGGNTIYF.

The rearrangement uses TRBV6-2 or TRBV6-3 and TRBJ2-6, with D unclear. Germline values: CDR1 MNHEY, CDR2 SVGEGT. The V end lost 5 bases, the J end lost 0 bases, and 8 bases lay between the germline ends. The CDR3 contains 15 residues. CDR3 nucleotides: TGTGCCAGCAGTAGGTTGGTCTCTGGGGCCAACGTCCTGACTTTC. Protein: CASSRLVSGANVLTF.

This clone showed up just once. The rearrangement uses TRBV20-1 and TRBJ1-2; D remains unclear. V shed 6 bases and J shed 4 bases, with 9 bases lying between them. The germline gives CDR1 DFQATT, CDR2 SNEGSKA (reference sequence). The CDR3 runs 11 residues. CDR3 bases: TGCAGTGCCGCAAGCCGCTATGGCTACACCTTC. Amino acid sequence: CSAASRYGYTF.

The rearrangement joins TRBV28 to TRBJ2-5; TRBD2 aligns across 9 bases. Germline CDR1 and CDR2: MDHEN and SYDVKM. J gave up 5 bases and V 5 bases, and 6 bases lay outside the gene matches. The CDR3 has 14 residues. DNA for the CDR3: TGTGCCAGCAGTGAAGCGGGGGGTCGGGAGACCCAGTACTTC. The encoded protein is CASSEAGGRETQYF.

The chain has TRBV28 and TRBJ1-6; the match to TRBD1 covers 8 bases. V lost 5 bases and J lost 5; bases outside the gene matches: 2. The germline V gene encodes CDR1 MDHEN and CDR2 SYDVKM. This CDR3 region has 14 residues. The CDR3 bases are TGTGCCAGCAGTGCAGGGGGCAATAATTCACCCCTCCACTTT. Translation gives CASSAGGNNSPLHF.

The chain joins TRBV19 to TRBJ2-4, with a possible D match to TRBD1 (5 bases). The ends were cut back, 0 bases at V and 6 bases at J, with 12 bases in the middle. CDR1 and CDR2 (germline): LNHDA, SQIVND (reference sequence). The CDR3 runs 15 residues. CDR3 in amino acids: CASSIDQGPRNIQYF. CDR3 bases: TGTGCCAGTAGTATAGATCAGGGTCCGAGAAACATTCAGTACTTC.

The CDR3 is CASSLAWGERDYEQYF. In nucleotides, the CDR3 is TGCGCCAGCAGCTTGGCCTGGGGGGAAAGGGACTACGAGCAGTACTTC. The rearrangement uses TRBV5-1 and TRBJ2-7; D might be TRBD2 (6 bases). Germline V gene sequence: CDR1 SGHRS, CDR2 YFSETQ. V lost 0 bases to trimming and J lost 3 bases, with 16 bases between them. This CDR3 comprises 16 residues.